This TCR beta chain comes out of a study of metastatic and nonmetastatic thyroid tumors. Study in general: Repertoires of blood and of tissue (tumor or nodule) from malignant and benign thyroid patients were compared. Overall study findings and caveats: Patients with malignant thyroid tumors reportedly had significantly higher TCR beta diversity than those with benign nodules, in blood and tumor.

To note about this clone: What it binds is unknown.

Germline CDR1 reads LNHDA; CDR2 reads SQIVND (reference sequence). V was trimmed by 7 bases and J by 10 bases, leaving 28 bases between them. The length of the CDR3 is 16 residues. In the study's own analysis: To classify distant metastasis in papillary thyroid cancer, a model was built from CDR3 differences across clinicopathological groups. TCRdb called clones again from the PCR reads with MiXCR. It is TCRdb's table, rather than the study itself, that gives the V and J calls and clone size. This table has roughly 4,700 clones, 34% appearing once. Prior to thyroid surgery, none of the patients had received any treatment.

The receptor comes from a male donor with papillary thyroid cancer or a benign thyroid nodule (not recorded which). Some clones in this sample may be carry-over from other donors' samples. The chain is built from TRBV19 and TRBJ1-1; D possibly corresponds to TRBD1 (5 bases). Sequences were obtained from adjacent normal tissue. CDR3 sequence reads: CASNGNRIQGLGVAFF. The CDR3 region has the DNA TGTGCCAGTAACGGCAACCGGATCCAGGGCCTGGGGGTAGCTTTCTTT.